This T cell receptor beta chain comes out of a study of post-analysis software for immune sequencing data. Study-wide results and caveats: Controls showed lower frequencies than patients for 5 or 6 TRBV segments, and TRBV5-6, TRBV5-1 and TRBV20-1 were among these. Controls showed significantly higher normalized Chao1 diversity than did multiple sclerosis patients.

Prepared libraries of TCR beta cDNA carried unique molecular identifiers. TCRdb independently ran MiXCR on the PCR reads; one entry per CDR3 protein. The table lists a few hundred thousand distinct CDR3 sequences, roughly 45% of them singletons. This CDR3 is built from 13 residues. Looked up from germline, CDR1 is MNHEY and CDR2 is SMNVEV (reference sequence). Trimming took 6 bases from V and 6 from J, leaving 12 bases between them. With regard to this clonotype: The antigen remains undetermined.

Specimen: blood. The TCR was taken from a girl between 5 and 17 years old with multiple sclerosis. J is TRBJ2-1 and V is TRBV27; D uncertain. The CDR3 reads CASSQTLPNEQFF. The DNA for the CDR3 is TGTGCCAGCAGCCAAACTCTTCCCAATGAGCAGTTCTTC.